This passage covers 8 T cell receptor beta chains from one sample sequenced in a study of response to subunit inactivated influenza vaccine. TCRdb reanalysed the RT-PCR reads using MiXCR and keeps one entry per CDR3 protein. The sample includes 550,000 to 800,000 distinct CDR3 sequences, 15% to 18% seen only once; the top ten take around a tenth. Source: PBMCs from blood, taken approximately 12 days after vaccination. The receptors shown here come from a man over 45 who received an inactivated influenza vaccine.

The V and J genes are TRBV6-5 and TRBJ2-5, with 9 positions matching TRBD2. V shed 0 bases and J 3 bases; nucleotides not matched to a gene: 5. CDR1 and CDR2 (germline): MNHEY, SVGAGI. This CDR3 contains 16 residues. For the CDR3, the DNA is TGTGCCAGCAGTTACTCGGCTAGCGGGGCGAAAGAGACCCAGTACTTC. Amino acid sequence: CASSYSASGAKETQYF.

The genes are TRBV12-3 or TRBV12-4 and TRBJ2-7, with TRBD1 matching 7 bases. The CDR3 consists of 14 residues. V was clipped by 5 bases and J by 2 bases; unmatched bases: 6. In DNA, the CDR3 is TGTGCCAGCAGTACGACAGGGTCCACCTACGAGCAGTACTTC. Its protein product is CASSTTGSTYEQYF.

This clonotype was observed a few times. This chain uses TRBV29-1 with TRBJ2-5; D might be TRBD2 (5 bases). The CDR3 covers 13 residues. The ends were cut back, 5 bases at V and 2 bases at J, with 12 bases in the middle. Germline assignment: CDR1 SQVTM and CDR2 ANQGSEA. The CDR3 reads CSVTRTGQETQYF. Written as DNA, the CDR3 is TGCAGCGTTACTCGGACGGGACAAGAGACCCAGTACTTC. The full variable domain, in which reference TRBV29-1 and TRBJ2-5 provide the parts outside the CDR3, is SAVISQKPSRDICQRGTSLTIQCQVDSQVTMMFWYRQQPGQSLTLIATANQGSEATYESGFVIDKFPISRPNLTFSTLTVSNMSPEDSSIYLCSVTRTGQETQYFGPGTRLLVL.

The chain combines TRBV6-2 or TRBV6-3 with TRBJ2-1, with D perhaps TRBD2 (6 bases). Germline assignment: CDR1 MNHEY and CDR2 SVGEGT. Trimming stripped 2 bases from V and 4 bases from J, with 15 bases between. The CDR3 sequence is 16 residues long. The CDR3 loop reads CASSYGGAGRYNEQFF. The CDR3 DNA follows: TGTGCCAGCAGTTACGGAGGGGCTGGTAGATACAATGAGCAGTTCTTC.

CDR3: CASSLGRESKTQYF. Written as DNA, the CDR3 is TGTGCCAGCAGCTTGGGGCGGGAGAGTAAGACCCAGTACTTC. The chain is built from TRBV7-2 and TRBJ2-5; TRBD2 matches 7 bases. There are 14 residues in the CDR3. The germline V gene has CDR1 SGHTA and CDR2 FQGNSA. J was trimmed by 6 bases and V by 3 bases; bases with no gene match: 7.

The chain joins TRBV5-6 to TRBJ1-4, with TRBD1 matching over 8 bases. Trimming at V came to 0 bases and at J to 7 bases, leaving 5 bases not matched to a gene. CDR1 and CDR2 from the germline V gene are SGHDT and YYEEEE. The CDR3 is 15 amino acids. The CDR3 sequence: CASSLARQGIEKLFF. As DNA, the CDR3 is TGTGCCAGCAGCTTGGCCCGACAGGGGATTGAAAAACTGTTTTTT.

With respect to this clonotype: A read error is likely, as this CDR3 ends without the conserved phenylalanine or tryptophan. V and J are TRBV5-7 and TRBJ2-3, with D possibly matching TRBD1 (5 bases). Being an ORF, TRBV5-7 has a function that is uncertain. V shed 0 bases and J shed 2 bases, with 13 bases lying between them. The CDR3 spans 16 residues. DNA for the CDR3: TGTGCCAGCAGCTTGGGAGGAGTCAGGGACACAGATACGCAGTATCTT. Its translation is CASSLGGVRDTDTQYL.

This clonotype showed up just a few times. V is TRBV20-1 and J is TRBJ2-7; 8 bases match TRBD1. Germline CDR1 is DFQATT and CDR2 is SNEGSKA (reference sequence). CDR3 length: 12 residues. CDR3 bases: TGCAGGGCTGGACAGGGTAGCCGCGAGCAGTACTTC. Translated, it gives CRAGQGSREQYF.